This TCR beta chain derives from a study of blood T cell repertoires in COVID-19. The CDR3 has 15 residues. Germline assignment: CDR1 SGHNT and CDR2 YYREEE (reference sequence). V lost 4 bases, J lost 2 bases, and 4 bases stayed unmatched. Repertoires were generated with immunoSEQ multiplex PCR, while TCRdb's copy carries only in-frame clones and drops some. The table has approximately 84,000 clones, more than 65% seen once. The genes are TRBV5-4 and TRBJ2-5; TRBD1 matches 11 bases. Sequencing was carried out using peripheral blood. This TCR was sampled from a human donor in a cohort sampled during active COVID-19. The DNA of the CDR3 is TGTGCCAGCAGCAGCCGGGACAGGGGGCAAGAGACCCAGTACTTC. It codes for CASSSRDRGQETQYF.